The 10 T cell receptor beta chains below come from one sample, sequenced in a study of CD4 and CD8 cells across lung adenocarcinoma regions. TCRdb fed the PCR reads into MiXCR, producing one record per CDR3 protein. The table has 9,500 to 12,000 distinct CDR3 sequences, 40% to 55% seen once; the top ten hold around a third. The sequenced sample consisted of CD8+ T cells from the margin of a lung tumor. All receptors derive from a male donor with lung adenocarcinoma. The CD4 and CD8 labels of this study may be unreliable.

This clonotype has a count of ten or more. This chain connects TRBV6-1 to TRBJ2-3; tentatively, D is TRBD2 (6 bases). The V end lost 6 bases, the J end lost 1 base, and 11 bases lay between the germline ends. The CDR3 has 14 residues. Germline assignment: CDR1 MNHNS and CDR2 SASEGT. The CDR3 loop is CASRRGSGTDTQYF. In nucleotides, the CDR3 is TGTGCCAGCAGGCGGGGTAGCGGCACAGATACGCAGTATTTT.

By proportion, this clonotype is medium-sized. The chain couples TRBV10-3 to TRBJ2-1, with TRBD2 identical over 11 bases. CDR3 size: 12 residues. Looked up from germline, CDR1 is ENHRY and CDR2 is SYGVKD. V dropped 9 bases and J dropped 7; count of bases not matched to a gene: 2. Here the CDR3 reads CAISGGANEQFF. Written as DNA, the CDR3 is TGTGCCATTAGCGGGGGGGCGAATGAGCAGTTCTTC.

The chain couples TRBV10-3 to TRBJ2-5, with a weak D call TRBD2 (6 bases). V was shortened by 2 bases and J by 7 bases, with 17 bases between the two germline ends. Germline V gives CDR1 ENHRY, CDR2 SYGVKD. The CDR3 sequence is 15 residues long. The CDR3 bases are TGTGCCATCAGTGAGCCAGGGCGGGGAGTCGGGACCCAGTACTTC. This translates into CAISEPGRGVGTQYF.

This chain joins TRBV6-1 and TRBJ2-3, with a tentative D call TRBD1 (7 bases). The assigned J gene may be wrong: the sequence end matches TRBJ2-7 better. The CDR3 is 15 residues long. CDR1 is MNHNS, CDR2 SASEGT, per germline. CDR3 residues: CASGLEAGGTDAQYF. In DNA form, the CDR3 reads TGTGCCAGCGGCCTAGAGGCTGGGGGGACAGATGCGCAGTACTTC.

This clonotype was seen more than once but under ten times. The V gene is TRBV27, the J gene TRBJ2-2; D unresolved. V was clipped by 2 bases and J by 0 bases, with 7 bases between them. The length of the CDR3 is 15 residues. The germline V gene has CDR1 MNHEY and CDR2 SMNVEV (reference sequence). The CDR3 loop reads CASSLQGTNTGELFF. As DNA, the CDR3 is TGTGCCAGCAGTTTACAAGGAACGAACACCGGGGAGCTGTTTTTT.

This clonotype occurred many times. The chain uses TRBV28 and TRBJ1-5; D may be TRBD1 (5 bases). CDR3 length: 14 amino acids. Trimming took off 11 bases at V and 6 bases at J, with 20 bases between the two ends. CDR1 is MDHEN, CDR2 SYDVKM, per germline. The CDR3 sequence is CACLPPGHSQPQHF. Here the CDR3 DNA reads TGTGCCTGCCTTCCCCCGGGGCACAGTCAGCCCCAGCATTTT. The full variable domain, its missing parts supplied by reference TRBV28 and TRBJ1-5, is DVKVTQSSRYLVKRTGEKVFLECVQDMDHENMFWYRQDPGLGLRLIYFSYDVKMKEKGDIPEGYSVSREKKERFSLILESASTNQTSMYLCACLPPGHSQPQHFGDGTRLSIL.

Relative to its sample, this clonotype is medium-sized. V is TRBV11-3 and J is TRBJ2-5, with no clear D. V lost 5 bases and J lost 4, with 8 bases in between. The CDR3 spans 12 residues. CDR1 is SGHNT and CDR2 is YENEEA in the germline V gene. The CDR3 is CASSRRGETQYF. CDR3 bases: TGTGCCAGCAGCCGCCGAGGAGAGACCCAGTACTTC.

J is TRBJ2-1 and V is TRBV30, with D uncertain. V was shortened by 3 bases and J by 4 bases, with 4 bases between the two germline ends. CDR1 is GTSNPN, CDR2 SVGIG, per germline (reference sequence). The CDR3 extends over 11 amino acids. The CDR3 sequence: CAWRGYNEQFF. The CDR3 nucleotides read TGTGCCTGGAGAGGGTACAATGAGCAGTTCTTC.

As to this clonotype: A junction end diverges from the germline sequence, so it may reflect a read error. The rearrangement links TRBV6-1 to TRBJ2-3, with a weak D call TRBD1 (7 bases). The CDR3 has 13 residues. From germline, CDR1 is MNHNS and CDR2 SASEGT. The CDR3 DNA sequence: TGTGCCAGCAGCCCCCGCGGGACAGAGACGCAGTATTTC. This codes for CASSPRGTETQYF.

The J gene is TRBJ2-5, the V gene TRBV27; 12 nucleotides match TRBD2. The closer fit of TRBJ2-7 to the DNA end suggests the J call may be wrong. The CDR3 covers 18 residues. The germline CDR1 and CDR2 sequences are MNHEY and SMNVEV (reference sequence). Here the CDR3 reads CASHPRLAGAKTPYEQYF. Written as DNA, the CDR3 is TGTGCCAGCCATCCCCGACTAGCGGGGGCCAAAACCCCCTACGAGCAGTACTTC.